This T cell receptor (beta chain) was recorded in a study of shared clonotypes between healthy human individuals. Running of the assay took place at deep level. Investigators spread the genomic DNA of each subset evenly over several immunoSEQ plates. Using immunoSEQ multiplex PCR, the repertoire was profiled, and TCRdb retains in-frame clones only, with some absent. The sample has roughly 1,000,000 clones; about four fifths are singletons. Study-level results: Only a few donors were included, so the genetic and exposure-history diversity represented was limited. It was the non-shared clonotypes that had lower generation probabilities than clonotypes shared by all four donors.

Germline-derived CDR1 and CDR2 are SGHVS and FNYEAQ. The CDR3 loop spans 16 amino acids. The germline V and J ends were trimmed by 5 bases and 8 bases, with 22 bases remaining between them. On this clone: Antigen unknown.

The sequence derives from a man aged 18 to 29 in good health. Some clones in this sample may be carry-over from other donors' samples. The chain carries TRBV7-6 and TRBJ2-1, with D perhaps being TRBD1 or TRBD2 (5 bases each). Sequences were obtained from memory CD4+ T cells from PBMCs. Stated subset: CD45RA-negative fraction. CDR3 in DNA: TGTGCCAGCAGCCAACCTCCGGGACGCCTAGACGATGAGCAGTTCTTC. This encodes CASSQPPGRLDDEQFF.